This T cell receptor beta chain was profiled in a study of beta chain features in type 1 diabetes. After removal of 3 bases from V and 3 bases from J, the junction contained 15 bases not matched to a gene. The CDR3 runs to 18 residues. Germline V gene data show CDR1 as SGHDN and CDR2 as FVKESK. This clone was counted only a few times. The antigen is undetermined. General observations from the study: Across all four CD4+ subsets, people with type 1 diabetes showed modestly shorter TCRB CDR3s. High TCR expression in some cells could lead to their over-representation in cDNA sequencing.

Every isolated RNA sample was fully reverse transcribed, so sequencing captured expressed TCRB transcripts. TCRdb's copy holds only in-frame clones and misses some; the assay was immunoSEQ multiplex PCR. The table lists 500,000 to 700,000 clones, roughly a sixth of them singletons. The sequencing input was naive CD4+ T cells from blood. The gene calls are TRBV14 and TRBJ1-1; TRBD1 matches at 8 bases. This TCR derives from a man aged 18 to 29 in good health. The CDR3 bases are TGTGCCAGCAGCCAGAGGCTTTTTCGGACAGGGTTGTACACTGAAGCTTTCTTT. Its translation: CASSQRLFRTGLYTEAFF.